This TCR beta chain was sequenced for a study of blood T cell repertoires in COVID-19. Whole-study context: Collection of acute and convalescent COVID-19 samples took place in the United States, Italy and Spain. Sources were T cells, B-cell-depleted T cells, or PBMCs; the material itself was cDNA or gDNA.

Original handling: Nucleated cell number was recorded as an estimate derived from reference gene primer amplification. The table came from immunoSEQ multiplex PCR; TCRdb's copy has only in-frame clones and leaves some out. That table furnishes V, J and clone size, whereas the DNA furnished D and trimming. This sample has around 70,000 clones, with 79% found just once. Germline CDR1 and CDR2: MNHEY and SMNVEV (reference sequence). This CDR3 contains 15 residues. Trimming pared 4 bases from V and 3 bases from J, leaving 13 bases between. The chain is built from TRBV27 and TRBJ1-5; D is undetermined. This TCR derives from a woman between 45 and 65 years old with acute or convalescent COVID-19. Sequenced sample: peripheral blood. CDR3 DNA sequence: TGTGCCAGCAGTTCGAGCATGGCGGACAATCAGCCCCAGCATTTT. It specifies CASSSSMADNQPQHF.